A selection of T cell receptor beta chains follows, all from one sample in a study of T cell responses to AZD1222 COVID-19 vaccine. TCRdb keeps only in-frame clones here, not all; method: immunoSEQ multiplex PCR. The sample has fewer than 110,000 clones; roughly nine tenths are singletons. Source: peripheral blood, taken on day 0 of AZD1222 vaccination. These receptors were collected from an adult in good health. CDR3s include the opening cysteine and the closing phenylalanine or tryptophan. D genes are given only for firm matches. Size is stated for part of the rows, as once, few or many counts, or as a class when the clone is expanded.

D gene | J gene | V gene | clone size | CDR3 DNA | CDR3 protein
. | TRBJ1-5 | TRBV7-3 | . | TGTGCCAGCAGCTTTAATAGCAATCAGCCCCAGCATTTT | CASSFNSNQPQHF
. | TRBJ2-7 | TRBV21-1 | . | TGTGCCAGCAGCAGTAGACTAGCGGGAGCTTGCGAGCAGTACTTC | CASSSRLAGACEQYF
. | TRBJ1-2 | TRBV4-2 | . | TGTGCCAGCAGTCCGAACCTACAGAGCGGGGACTATGGCTACACCTTC | CASSPNLQSGDYGYTF
. | TRBJ1-6 | TRBV18 | . | TGTGCCAGCTCACCACGGGGCCCGGGAGATTCACCCCTCCACTTT | CASSPRGPGDSPLHF
. | TRBJ1-1 | TRBV7-8 | . | TGTGCCAGCAGCTTAGGTCAGGGGATGAACACTGAAGCTTTCTTT | CASSLGQGMNTEAFF
. | TRBJ2-2 | TRBV7-9 | . | TGTGCCAGCAGCATTACCGGGACTCCCGGGGAGCTGTTTTTT | CASSITGTPGELFF
. | TRBJ2-7 | TRBV21-1 | . | TGTGCCAGCAGCAAATCCTGGGGAGGGGTAGGCGAGCAGTACTTC | CASSKSWGGVGEQYF
. | TRBJ2-7 | TRBV30 | . | TGTGCCTGGAGTACAGGGATAATCTACGAGCAGTACTTC | CAWSTGIIYEQYF
TRBD1 | TRBJ1-2 | TRBV6-6 | . | TGTGCCAGCAGTTGGGGACAGGGGAGTGGCTACACCTTC | CASSWGQGSGYTF
. | TRBJ2-2 | TRBV10-1 | many | TGCGCCAGCAGTGTGCGGCATCCGGGGTTCCCCGGGGAGCTGTTTTTT | CASSVRHPGFPGELFF
. | TRBJ2-7 | TRBV5-1 | . | TGCGCCAGCAGCTTAGCAAGTAGCTCCTACGAGCAGTACTTC | CASSLASSSYEQYF
. | TRBJ2-3 | TRBV5-4 | . | TGTGCCAGCAGTCCGGACATCTCCACAGATACGCAGTATTTT | CASSPDISTDTQYF
. | TRBJ1-3 | TRBV7-9 | . | TGTGCCAGCAGCCTACTTCAGGGATTTCACTCTGGAAACACCATATATTTT | CASSLLQGFHSGNTIYF
. | TRBJ2-7 | TRBV7-9 | . | TGTGCCAGCAGCCCACTTGATGAGCAGTACTTC | CASSPLDEQYF
TRBD1 | TRBJ2-7 | TRBV7-8 | once | TGTGCCAGCAGCTACGGGACAGGGATTTCCGACGAGCAGTACTTC | CASSYGTGISDEQYF
. | TRBJ1-1 | TRBV5-4 | . | TGTGCCAGCAGCTTGGGGGTGATGAACACTGAAGCTTTCTTT | CASSLGVMNTEAFF
TRBD2 | TRBJ2-3 | TRBV7-2 | . | TGTGCCAGCAGTTACGGGGGGGGACGGGAAGATACGCAGTATTTT | CASSYGGGREDTQYF
TRBD2 | TRBJ2-1 | TRBV10-2 | . | TGCGCCAGCGCCGTAGTCCTAGCGGGGGGCAACAATGAGCAGTTCTTC | CASAVVLAGGNNEQFF
TRBD2 | TRBJ2-3 | TRBV14 | . | TGTGCCAGCAGCCAAACTGGACTAGCGGGAGAAGGGGCTAGCACAGATACGCAGTATTTT | CASSQTGLAGEGASTDTQYF
TRBD1 | TRBJ1-3 | TRBV7-2 | . | TGTGCCAGCAGCTCAACAGGGGCCTCTGGAAACACCATATATTTT | CASSSTGASGNTIYF
. | TRBJ2-7 | TRBV18 | . | TGTGCCAGCTCAAGGGGAGAGACCTACGAGCAGTACTTC | CASSRGETYEQYF